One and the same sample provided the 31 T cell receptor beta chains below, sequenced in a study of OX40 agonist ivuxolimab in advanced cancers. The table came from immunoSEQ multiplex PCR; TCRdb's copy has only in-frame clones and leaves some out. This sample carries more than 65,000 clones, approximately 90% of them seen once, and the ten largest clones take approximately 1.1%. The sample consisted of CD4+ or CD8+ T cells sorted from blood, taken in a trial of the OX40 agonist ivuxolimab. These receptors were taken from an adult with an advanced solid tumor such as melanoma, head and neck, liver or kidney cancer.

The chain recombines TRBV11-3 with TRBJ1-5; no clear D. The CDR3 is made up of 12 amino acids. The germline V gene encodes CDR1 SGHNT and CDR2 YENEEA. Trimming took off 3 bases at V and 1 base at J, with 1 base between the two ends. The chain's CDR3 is CASSLSNQPQHF. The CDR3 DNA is TGTGCCAGCAGCTTGAGCAATCAGCCCCAGCATTTT.

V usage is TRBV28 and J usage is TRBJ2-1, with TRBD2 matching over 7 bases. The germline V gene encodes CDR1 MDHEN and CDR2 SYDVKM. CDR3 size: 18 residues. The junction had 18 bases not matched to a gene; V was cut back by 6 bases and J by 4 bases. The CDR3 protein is CASSVYARGLAEYNEQFF. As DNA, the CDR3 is TGTGCCAGCAGCGTTTACGCGCGCGGGCTAGCGGAATACAATGAGCAGTTCTTC.

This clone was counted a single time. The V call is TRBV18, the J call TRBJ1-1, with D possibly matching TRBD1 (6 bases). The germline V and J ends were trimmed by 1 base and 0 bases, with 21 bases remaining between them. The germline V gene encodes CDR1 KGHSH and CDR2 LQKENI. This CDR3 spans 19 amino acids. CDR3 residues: CASSPLETGQSSMNTEAFF. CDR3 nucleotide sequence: TGTGCCAGCTCACCACTTGAGACGGGACAAAGCTCTATGAACACTGAAGCTTTCTTT.

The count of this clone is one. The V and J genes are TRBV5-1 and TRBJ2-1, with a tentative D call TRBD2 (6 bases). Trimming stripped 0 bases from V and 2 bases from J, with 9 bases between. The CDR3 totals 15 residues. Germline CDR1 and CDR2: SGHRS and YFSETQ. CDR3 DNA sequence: TGCGCCAGCAGCTTGGCGGGGGAGGCCTACAATGAGCAGTTCTTC. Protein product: CASSLAGEAYNEQFF.

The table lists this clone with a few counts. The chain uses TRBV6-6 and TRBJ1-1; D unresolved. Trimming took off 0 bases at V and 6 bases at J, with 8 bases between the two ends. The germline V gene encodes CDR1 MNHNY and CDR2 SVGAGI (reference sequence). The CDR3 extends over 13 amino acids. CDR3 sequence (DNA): TGTGCCAGCAGTTACTCGAGCCCCCCTGAAGCTTTCTTT. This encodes CASSYSSPPEAFF.

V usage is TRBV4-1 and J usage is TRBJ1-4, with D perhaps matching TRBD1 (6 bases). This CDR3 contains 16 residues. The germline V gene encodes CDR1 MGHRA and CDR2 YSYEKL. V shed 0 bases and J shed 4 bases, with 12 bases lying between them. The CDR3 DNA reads TGCGCCAGCAGCCAAGACCCCGGACAGTTTAATGAAAAACTGTTTTTT. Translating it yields CASSQDPGQFNEKLFF.

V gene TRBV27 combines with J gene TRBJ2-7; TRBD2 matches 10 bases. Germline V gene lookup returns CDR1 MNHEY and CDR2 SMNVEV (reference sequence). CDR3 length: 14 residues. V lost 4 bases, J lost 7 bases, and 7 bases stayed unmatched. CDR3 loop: CASSWASGSGEQYF. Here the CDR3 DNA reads TGTGCCAGCAGTTGGGCTAGCGGGAGCGGAGAGCAGTACTTC.

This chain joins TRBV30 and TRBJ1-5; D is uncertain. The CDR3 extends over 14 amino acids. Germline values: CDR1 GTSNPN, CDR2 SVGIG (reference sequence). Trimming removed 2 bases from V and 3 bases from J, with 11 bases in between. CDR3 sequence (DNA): TGTGCCTGGAGTCACCCGGGCCCCAATCAGCCCCAGCATTTT. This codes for CAWSHPGPNQPQHF.

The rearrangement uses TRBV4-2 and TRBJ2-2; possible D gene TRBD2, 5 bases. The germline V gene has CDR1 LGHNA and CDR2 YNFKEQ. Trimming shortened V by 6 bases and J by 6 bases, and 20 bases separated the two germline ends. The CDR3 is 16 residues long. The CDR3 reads CASRMTGSAPAGELFF. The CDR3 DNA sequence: TGTGCCAGCAGGATGACTGGGAGCGCCCCAGCCGGGGAGCTGTTTTTT.

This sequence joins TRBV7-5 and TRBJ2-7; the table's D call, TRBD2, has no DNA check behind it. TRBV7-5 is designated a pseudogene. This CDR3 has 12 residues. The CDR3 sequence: CARSPFGYEQYF. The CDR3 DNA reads TGTGCCAGAAGCCCGTTCGGCTACGAGCAGTACTTC.

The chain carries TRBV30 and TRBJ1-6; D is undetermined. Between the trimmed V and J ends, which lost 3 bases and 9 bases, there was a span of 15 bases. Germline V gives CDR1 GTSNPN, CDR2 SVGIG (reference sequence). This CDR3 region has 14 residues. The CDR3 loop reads CAWSVPSGVSPLHF. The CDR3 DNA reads TGTGCCTGGAGCGTCCCTTCTGGCGTTTCACCCCTCCACTTT.

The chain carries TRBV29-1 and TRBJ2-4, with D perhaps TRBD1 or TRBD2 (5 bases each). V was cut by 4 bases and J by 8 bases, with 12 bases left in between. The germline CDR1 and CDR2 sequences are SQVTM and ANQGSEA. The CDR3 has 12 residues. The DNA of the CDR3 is TGCAGCGTTGTGAGGGGAGAGGACATTCAGTACTTC. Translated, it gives CSVVRGEDIQYF. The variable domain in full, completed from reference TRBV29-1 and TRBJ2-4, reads SAVISQKPSRDICQRGTSLTIQCQVDSQVTMMFWYRQQPGQSLTLIATANQGSEATYESGFVIDKFPISRPNLTFSTLTVSNMSPEDSSIYLCSVVRGEDIQYFGAGTRLSVL.

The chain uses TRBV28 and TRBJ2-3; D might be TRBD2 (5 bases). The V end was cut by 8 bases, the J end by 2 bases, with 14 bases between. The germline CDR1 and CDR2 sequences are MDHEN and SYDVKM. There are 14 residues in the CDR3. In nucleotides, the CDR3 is TGTGCCAGCGGTCCCCAGAGGGCCACAGATACGCAGTATTTT. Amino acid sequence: CASGPQRATDTQYF.

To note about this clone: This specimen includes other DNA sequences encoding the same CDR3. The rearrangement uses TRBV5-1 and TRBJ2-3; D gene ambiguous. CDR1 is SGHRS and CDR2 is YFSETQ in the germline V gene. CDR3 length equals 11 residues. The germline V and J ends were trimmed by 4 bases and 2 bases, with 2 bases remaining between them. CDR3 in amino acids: CASSLTDTQYF. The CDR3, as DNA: TGCGCCAGCAGCCTCACAGATACGCAGTATTTT.

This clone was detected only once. The CDR3 protein is CASSAGDTSTHEQYF. CDR3 bases: TGTGCCAGCAGCGCTGGGGACACTTCAACCCACGAGCAGTACTTC. This chain connects TRBV9 to TRBJ2-7, with D tentatively TRBD1 (6 bases). V lost 3 bases to trimming and J lost 5 bases, with 18 bases between them. The CDR3 loop spans 15 amino acids. Germline-derived CDR1 and CDR2 are SGDLS and YYNGEE.

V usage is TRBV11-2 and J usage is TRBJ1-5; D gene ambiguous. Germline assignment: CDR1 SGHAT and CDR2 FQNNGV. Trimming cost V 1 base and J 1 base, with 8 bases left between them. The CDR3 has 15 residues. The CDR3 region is CASSLGGESNQPQHF. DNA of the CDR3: TGTGCCAGCAGCTTAGGGGGTGAAAGCAATCAGCCCCAGCATTTT.

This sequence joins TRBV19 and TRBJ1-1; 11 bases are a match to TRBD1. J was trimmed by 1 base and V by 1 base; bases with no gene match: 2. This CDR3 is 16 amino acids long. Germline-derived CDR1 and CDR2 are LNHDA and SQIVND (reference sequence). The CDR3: CASSIGTGGSNTEAFF. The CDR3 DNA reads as TGTGCCAGTAGTATAGGGACAGGGGGCTCGAACACTGAAGCTTTCTTT. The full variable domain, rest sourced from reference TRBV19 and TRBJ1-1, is DGGITQSPKYLFRKEGQNVTLSCEQNLNHDAMYWYRQDPGQGLRLIYYSQIVNDFQKGDIAEGYSVSREKKESFPLTVTSAQKNPTAFYLCASSIGTGGSNTEAFFGQGTRLTVV.

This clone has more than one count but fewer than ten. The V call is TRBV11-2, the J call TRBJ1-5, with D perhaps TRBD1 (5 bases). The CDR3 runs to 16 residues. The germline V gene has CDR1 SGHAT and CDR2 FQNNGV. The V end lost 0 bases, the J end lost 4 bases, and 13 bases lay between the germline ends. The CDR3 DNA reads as TGTGCCAGCAGCTTAGAAGGAGGGGCAGGGAATCAGCCCCAGCATTTT. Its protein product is CASSLEGGAGNQPQHF.

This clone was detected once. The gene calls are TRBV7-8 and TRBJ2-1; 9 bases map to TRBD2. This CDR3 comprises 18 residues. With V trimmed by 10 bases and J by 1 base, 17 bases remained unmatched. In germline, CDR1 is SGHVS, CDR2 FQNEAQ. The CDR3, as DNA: TGTGCCACCACAAGGAGGGGGGAGACTAGCGGATCCTACAATGAGCAGTTCTTC. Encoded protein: CATTRRGETSGSYNEQFF.

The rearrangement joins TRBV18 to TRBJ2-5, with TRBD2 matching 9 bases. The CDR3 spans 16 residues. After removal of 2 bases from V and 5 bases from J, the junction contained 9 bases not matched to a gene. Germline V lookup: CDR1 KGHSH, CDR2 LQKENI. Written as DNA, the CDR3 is TGTGCCAGCTCACCAAAGGCTAGCGGGACTTGGGAGACCCAGTACTTC. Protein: CASSPKASGTWETQYF.

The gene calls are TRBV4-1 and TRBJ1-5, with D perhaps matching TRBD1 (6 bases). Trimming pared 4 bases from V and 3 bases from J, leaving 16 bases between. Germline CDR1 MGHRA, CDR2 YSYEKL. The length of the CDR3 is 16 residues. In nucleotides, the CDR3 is TGCGCCAGCAGCCCAAGCCTGGGGGCGAACAATCAGCCCCAGCATTTT. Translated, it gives CASSPSLGANNQPQHF.

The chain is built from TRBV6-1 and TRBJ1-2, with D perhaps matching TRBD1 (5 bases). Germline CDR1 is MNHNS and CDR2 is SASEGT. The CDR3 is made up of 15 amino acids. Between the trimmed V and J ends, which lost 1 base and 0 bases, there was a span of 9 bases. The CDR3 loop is CASSEVGAPNYGYTF. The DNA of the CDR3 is TGTGCCAGCAGTGAAGTCGGGGCACCTAACTATGGCTACACCTTC.

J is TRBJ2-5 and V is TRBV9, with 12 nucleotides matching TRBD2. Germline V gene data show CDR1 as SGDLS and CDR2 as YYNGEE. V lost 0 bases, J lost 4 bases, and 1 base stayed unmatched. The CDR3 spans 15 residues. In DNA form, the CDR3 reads TGTGCCAGCAGCGTAGGACTAGCGGGAGTAGAGACCCAGTACTTC. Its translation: CASSVGLAGVETQYF.

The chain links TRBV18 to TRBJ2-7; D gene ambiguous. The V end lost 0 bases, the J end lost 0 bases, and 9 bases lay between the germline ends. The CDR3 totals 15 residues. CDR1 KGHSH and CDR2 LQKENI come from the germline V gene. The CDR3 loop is CASSPPGLASYEQYF. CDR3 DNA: TGTGCCAGCTCACCACCAGGGCTTGCCTCCTACGAGCAGTACTTC. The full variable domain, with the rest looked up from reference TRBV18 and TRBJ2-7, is NAGVMQNPRHLVRRRGQEARLRCSPMKGHSHVYWYRQLPEEGLKFMVYLQKENIIDESGMPKERFSAEFPKEGPSILRIQQVVRGDSAAYFCASSPPGLASYEQYFGPGTRLTVT.

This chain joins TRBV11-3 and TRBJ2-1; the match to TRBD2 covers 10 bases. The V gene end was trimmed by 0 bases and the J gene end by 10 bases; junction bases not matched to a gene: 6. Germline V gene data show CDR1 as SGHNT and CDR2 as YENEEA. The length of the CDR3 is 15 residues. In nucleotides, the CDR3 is TGTGCCAGCAGCTTAGATGGAAGCGGGAGGGGGGAGCAGTTCTTC. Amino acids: CASSLDGSGRGEQFF. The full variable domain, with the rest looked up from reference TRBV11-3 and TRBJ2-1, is EAGVVQSPRYKIIEKKQPVAFWCNPISGHNTLYWYLQNLGQGPELLIRYENEEAVDDSQLPKDRFSAERLKGVDSTLKIQPAELGDSAVYLCASSLDGSGRGEQFFGPGTRLTVL.

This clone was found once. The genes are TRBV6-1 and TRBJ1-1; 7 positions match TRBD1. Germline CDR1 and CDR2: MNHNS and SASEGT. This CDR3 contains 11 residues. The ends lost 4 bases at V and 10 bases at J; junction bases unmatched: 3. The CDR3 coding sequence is TGTGCCAGCAGTGTGAGGGGGCCAGCTTTCTTT. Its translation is CASSVRGPAFF.

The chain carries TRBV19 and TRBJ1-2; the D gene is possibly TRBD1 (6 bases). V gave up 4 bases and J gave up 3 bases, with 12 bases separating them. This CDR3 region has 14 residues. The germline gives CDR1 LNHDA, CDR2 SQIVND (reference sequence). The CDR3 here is CASSTRGGDYGYTF. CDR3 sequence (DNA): TGTGCCAGTAGTACAAGGGGGGGAGACTATGGCTACACCTTC.

CDR3 region: CASSKNRENTDTQYF. In nucleotides, the CDR3 is TGTGCCAGCAGTAAAAACAGGGAGAACACAGATACGCAGTATTTT. The chain uses TRBV6-6 and TRBJ2-3; D possibly corresponds to TRBD1 (6 bases). Germline CDR1 is MNHNY and CDR2 is SVGAGI (reference sequence). This CDR3 comprises 15 residues. The V gene lost 5 bases and the J gene lost 2 bases, with 14 bases spanning the gap.

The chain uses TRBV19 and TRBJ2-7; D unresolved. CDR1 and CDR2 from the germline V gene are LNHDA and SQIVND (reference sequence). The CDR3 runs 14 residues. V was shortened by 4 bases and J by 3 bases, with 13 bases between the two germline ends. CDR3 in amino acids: CASSKTGPDYEQYF. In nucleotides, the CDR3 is TGTGCCAGTAGTAAGACCGGCCCTGACTACGAGCAGTACTTC.

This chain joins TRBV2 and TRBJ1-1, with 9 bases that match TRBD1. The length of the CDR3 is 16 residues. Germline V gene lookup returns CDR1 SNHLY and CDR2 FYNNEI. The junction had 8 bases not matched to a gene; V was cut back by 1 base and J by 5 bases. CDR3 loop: CASSEDRGRVLTEAFF. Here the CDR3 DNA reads TGTGCCAGCAGTGAAGACAGGGGGCGCGTTTTGACTGAAGCTTTCTTT.

The CDR3 reads CASSVTPYEAPGQFF. CDR3 DNA sequence: TGTGCCAGCAGCGTAACCCCATACGAAGCTCCCGGGCAGTTCTTC. The J gene is TRBJ2-1, the V gene TRBV9; D not resolved. Germline V gene data show CDR1 as SGDLS and CDR2 as YYNGEE. The CDR3 sequence is 15 residues long. V was cut by 1 base and J by 12 bases, with 20 bases left in between. The full variable domain, with the rest looked up from reference TRBV9 and TRBJ2-1, is DSGVTQTPKHLITATGQRVTLRCSPRSGDLSVYWYQQSLDQGLQFLIQYYNGEERAKGNILERFSAQQFPDLHSELNLSSLELGDSALYFCASSVTPYEAPGQFFGPGTRLTVL.